This entry features one TCR beta chain sequence. Antigen specificity is unknown. Vbeta (60) and Jbeta (13) primers were used in the PCR. The data were produced by immunoSEQ multiplex PCR, yet TCRdb's version contains in-frame clones alone and is incomplete. The sample has more than 95,000 clones; around 78% are singletons. Germline V gives CDR1 DFQATT, CDR2 SNEGSKA (reference sequence). The length of the CDR3 is 11 residues. The data derive from a study of cytomegalovirus exposure and HLA in healthy donors. Whole-study context: There were 90 million to 130 million unique TCR beta sequences, drawn from approximately 180 million T cells, in an earlier analysis.

Notes on the study in general: TCR beta chain V- and J-gene trimming was linked, in a later analysis, to a missense variant in DCLRE1C.

Input material: PBMCs. J is TRBJ1-2 and V is TRBV20-1, with D hard to call. The TCR comes from a middle-aged man in good health and CMV-seronegative. CDR3 amino acids: CQTPGIYGYTF. CDR3 sequence (DNA): TGCCAGACTCCGGGGATCTATGGCTACACCTTC.